The 9 T cell receptor beta chains listed next were all sequenced from one sample in a study of shared clonotypes between healthy human individuals. TCRdb's copy holds only in-frame clones and misses some; the assay was immunoSEQ multiplex PCR. Of roughly 1,100,000 clones in the sample, approximately 72% were seen once. Sequenced: memory CD4+ T cells sorted from blood. Noted subset: CD45RA-negative fraction. The receptors were sampled from a young man in good health.

In DNA form, the CDR3 reads TGTGCCAGCAGTTTTAAGGGGCCCGGGGAGCTGTTTTTT. Its protein is CASSFKGPGELFF. This chain connects TRBV6-5 to TRBJ2-2; possible D gene TRBD1, 5 bases. The CDR3 is made up of 13 amino acids. V was trimmed by 4 bases and J by 6 bases, leaving 9 bases between them. Germline CDR1 reads MNHEY; CDR2 reads SVGAGI.

This clone was counted a single time. This sample includes further DNA sequences coding for the same CDR3. V and J are TRBV28 and TRBJ2-7, with 7 bases aligning to TRBD2. Germline lookup yields CDR1 MDHEN and CDR2 SYDVKM. After removal of 3 bases from V and 4 bases from J, the junction contained 9 bases not matched to a gene. The CDR3 contains 15 residues. CDR3 nucleotide sequence: TGTGCCAGCAGTTTTTCGGGCCTCGGGGGGTACGAGCAGTACTTC. Translated: CASSFSGLGGYEQYF.

The V gene is TRBV6-6, the J gene TRBJ1-2, with 7 positions matching TRBD1. J was trimmed by 4 bases and V by 8 bases; bases with no gene match: 10. Germline V gene sequence: CDR1 MNHNY, CDR2 SVGAGI (reference sequence). The CDR3 extends over 14 amino acids. CDR3 sequence reads: CASRLTGPAYGYTF. CDR3 DNA sequence: TGTGCCAGCCGACTGACAGGGCCTGCCTATGGCTACACCTTC.

The gene calls are TRBV5-6 and TRBJ2-7; 8 nucleotides match TRBD2. The CDR3 covers 15 residues. The V and J ends lost 0 bases and 3 bases, in that order; junction bases with no gene match: 5. Germline values: CDR1 SGHDT, CDR2 YYEEEE. The CDR3 protein is CASSLVFTSGYEQYF. CDR3 DNA sequence: TGTGCCAGCAGCTTGGTGTTCACTAGCGGCTACGAGCAGTACTTC.

For the CDR3, the DNA is TGTGCCAGCAGCGTCGGACCCCGTAACCTGTATTTT. Protein sequence: CASSVGPRNLYF. V gene TRBV9 combines with J gene TRBJ2-3; D ambiguous. V was shortened by 2 bases and J by 14 bases, with 15 bases between the two germline ends. This CDR3 has 12 residues. Germline V gives CDR1 SGDLS, CDR2 YYNGEE. Complete variable domain (other parts from reference TRBV9 and TRBJ2-3): DSGVTQTPKHLITATGQRVTLRCSPRSGDLSVYWYQQSLDQGLQFLIQYYNGEERAKGNILERFSAQQFPDLHSELNLSSLELGDSALYFCASSVGPRNLYFGPGTRLTVL.

The V gene is TRBV6-5, the J gene TRBJ2-4, with D perhaps matching TRBD2 (6 bases). CDR1 is MNHEY and CDR2 is SVGAGI in the germline V gene. This CDR3 region has 14 residues. The V gene lost 11 bases and the J gene lost 8 bases, with 22 bases spanning the gap. CDR3 in amino acids: CASSPWRGADIQYF. The CDR3 DNA is TGTGCCTCCTCCCCGTGGAGGGGCGCAGACATTCAGTACTTC.

The chain joins TRBV28 to TRBJ2-7; possible D gene TRBD2, 6 bases. V was pared by 3 bases and J by 0 bases, with 15 bases between. Looked up from germline, CDR1 is MDHEN and CDR2 is SYDVKM. CDR3 length: 16 amino acids. The CDR3: CASSFFTGLSSYEQYF. The CDR3 DNA sequence: TGTGCCAGCAGTTTCTTCACGGGACTTAGCTCCTACGAGCAGTACTTC.

The chain joins TRBV5-6 to TRBJ2-1; 8 bases map to TRBD2. With V trimmed by 0 bases and J by 6 bases, 11 bases remained unmatched. The CDR3 has 17 residues. Germline CDR1 reads SGHDT; CDR2 reads YYEEEE. The CDR3: CASSLAGGAGGRNEQFF. The CDR3 DNA is TGTGCCAGCAGCTTGGCCGGTGGGGCGGGAGGTCGCAATGAGCAGTTCTTC. Combining the CDR3 with reference TRBV5-6 and TRBJ2-1 gives the whole variable domain DAGVTQSPTHLIKTRGQQVTLRCSPKSGHDTVSWYQQALGQGPQFIFQYYEEEERQRGNFPDRFSGHQFPNYSSELNVNALLLGDSALYLCASSLAGGAGGRNEQFFGPGTRLTVL.

The J gene is TRBJ1-4, the V gene TRBV7-8; possible D gene TRBD1, 6 bases. The CDR3 spans 15 residues. Trimming removed 3 bases at V and 4 bases at J, with 12 bases between. CDR1 is SGHVS and CDR2 is FQNEAQ in the germline V gene. CDR3 DNA sequence: TGTGCCAGCAGCTTGGAGGGGGTGAATAATGAAAAACTGTTTTTT. Translation gives CASSLEGVNNEKLFF.